The next 17 T cell receptor beta chains were all read from a single sample in a study of post-analysis software for immune sequencing data. Regarding the study as a whole: A handful of TRBV segments appeared more often in patients than in controls, and TRBV5-6, TRBV5-1 and TRBV20-1 were among these.

No antigens are known for them. Unique molecular identifiers tagged the TCR beta cDNA libraries. From the PCR reads, TCRdb called clonotypes with MiXCR, one entry per CDR3 protein. Among approximately 770,000 distinct CDR3 sequences listed, 40% to 55% were seen once. The sample consisted of blood. Every receptor here comes from a girl aged 5-17 years with multiple sclerosis.

V gene TRBV6-5 combines with J gene TRBJ1-1; D remains ambiguous. The CDR3 runs 16 residues. The germline V gene has CDR1 MNHEY and CDR2 SVGAGI. V lost 7 bases to trimming and J lost 1 base, with 19 bases between them. As DNA, the CDR3 is TGTGCCAGCACTAGGGCGGTCAAGTTTGGGAACACTGAAGCTTTCTTT. Its translation: CASTRAVKFGNTEAFF.

The chain uses TRBV20-1 and TRBJ2-1, with no clear D. Trimming removed 6 bases at V and 0 bases at J, with 12 bases between. This CDR3 contains 14 residues. CDR1 is DFQATT and CDR2 is SNEGSKA in the germline V gene (reference sequence). The CDR3 DNA is TGCAGTGCCGAGAATCAGCCCTCCTACAATGAGCAGTTCTTC. It codes for CSAENQPSYNEQFF.

This chain links TRBV20-1 with TRBJ2-2; a weak D match, TRBD2 (6 bases). V dropped 6 bases and J dropped 6 bases, with 11 bases sitting between them. This CDR3 region has 12 residues. Germline-derived CDR1 and CDR2 are DFQATT and SNEGSKA (reference sequence). The CDR3 DNA sequence: TGCAGTGCACGGGGACTTGCCGGGGAGCTGTTTTTT. Protein: CSARGLAGELFF.

The chain has TRBV2 and TRBJ2-5, with 12 bases lining up with TRBD2. V trimming: 5 bases; J trimming: 5 bases; junction bases outside the gene matches: 6. The CDR3 is made up of 15 amino acids. Germline V gene data show CDR1 as SNHLY and CDR2 as FYNNEI. The CDR3 region is CASSPTSGGRETQYF. Written as DNA, the CDR3 is TGTGCCAGCAGTCCGACTAGCGGGGGAAGGGAGACCCAGTACTTC.

V usage is TRBV6-2 or TRBV6-3 and J usage is TRBJ2-3; TRBD2 matches 11 bases. V gave up 5 bases and J gave up 4 bases; unmatched junction bases: 5. This CDR3 has 15 amino acids. CDR1 and CDR2 from the germline V gene are MNHEY and SVGEGT. Here the CDR3 reads CASSKLAGVPDTQYF. Here the CDR3 DNA reads TGTGCCAGCAGTAAACTAGCGGGAGTCCCAGATACGCAGTATTTT.

This clonotype has only a few counts. This sequence joins TRBV6-6 and TRBJ1-5; D gene ambiguous. Trimming pared 2 bases from V and 4 bases from J, leaving 3 bases between. This CDR3 comprises 12 residues. Germline loops: CDR1 MNHNY, CDR2 SVGAGI (reference sequence). The CDR3 sequence is CASSYDNQPQHF. Written as DNA, the CDR3 is TGTGCCAGCAGTTACGATAATCAGCCCCAGCATTTT.

J is TRBJ2-2 and V is TRBV9, with 9 nucleotides matching TRBD1. The length of the CDR3 is 16 residues. Germline CDR1 and CDR2: SGDLS and YYNGEE. Germline trimming cut 4 bases from V and 6 bases from J; bases unmatched to any gene: 10. The CDR3, as DNA: TGTGCCAGCAGCCTACACCGGGACAGGGTCTCCGGGGAGCTGTTTTTT. Translated: CASSLHRDRVSGELFF. The full variable domain, rest sourced from reference TRBV9 and TRBJ2-2, is DSGVTQTPKHLITATGQRVTLRCSPRSGDLSVYWYQQSLDQGLQFLIQYYNGEERAKGNILERFSAQQFPDLHSELNLSSLELGDSALYFCASSLHRDRVSGELFFGEGSRLTVL.

The chain recombines TRBV15 with TRBJ2-1; D may be TRBD2 (6 bases). In germline, CDR1 is LNHNV, CDR2 YYDKDF (reference sequence). The CDR3 consists of 14 residues. V shed 1 base and J shed 6 bases, with 10 bases lying between them. The CDR3, as DNA: TGTGCCACCAGCAGAGCGGGAGTAGGCAATGAGCAGTTCTTC. Protein sequence: CATSRAGVGNEQFF.

This clonotype has only a few counts. This rearrangement joins TRBV4-1 to TRBJ2-7; 7 positions match TRBD2. Trimming took 2 bases from V and 2 from J; bases not matched to a gene: 6. CDR1 MGHRA and CDR2 YSYEKL come from the germline V gene. This CDR3 has 15 amino acids. The CDR3 spells CASSQRREPPYEQYF. DNA for the CDR3: TGCGCCAGCAGCCAACGGCGGGAGCCCCCCTACGAGCAGTACTTC.

V is TRBV7-8 and J is TRBJ2-7; D unclear. The CDR3 covers 10 residues. V lost 5 bases, J lost 9 bases, and 8 bases lay in between. The germline gives CDR1 SGHVS, CDR2 FQNEAQ. In DNA, the CDR3 is TGTGCCAGCAGCAATACGTGGCAGTACTTC. Its translation is CASSNTWQYF.

This chain uses TRBV20-1 with TRBJ2-3, with D tentatively TRBD2 (7 bases). Trimming took 6 bases from V and 2 from J, leaving 18 bases between them. This CDR3 comprises 15 residues. The germline gives CDR1 DFQATT, CDR2 SNEGSKA (reference sequence). The chain's CDR3 is CSALGGAGTTDTQYF. In DNA, the CDR3 is TGCAGTGCGCTAGGGGGGGCAGGGACCACAGATACGCAGTATTTT.

The CDR3 coding sequence is TGCAGTGCTATCCGGGACAGGGGAACCTACGAGCAGTACTTC. This codes for CSAIRDRGTYEQYF. V gene TRBV20-1 combines with J gene TRBJ2-7, with 10 positions matching TRBD1. V lost 4 bases and J lost 2; bases outside the gene matches: 5. The CDR3 extends over 14 amino acids. CDR1 and CDR2 from the germline V gene are DFQATT and SNEGSKA (reference sequence).

Note on this clonotype: The junction departs from germline at one end; a sequencing error may be responsible. The chain recombines TRBV9 with TRBJ1-2, with 8 positions matching TRBD1. CDR1 is SGDLS and CDR2 is YYNGEE in the germline V gene. This CDR3 contains 17 residues. The CDR3, as DNA: TGTGCCAGCAGTGTAGGGGACAGGCCGAACGATCACTATGGCTACACCTTC. Residues: CASSVGDRPNDHYGYTF. The full variable domain, rest sourced from reference TRBV9 and TRBJ1-2, is DSGVTQTPKHLITATGQRVTLRCSPRSGDLSVYWYQQSLDQGLQFLIQYYNGEERAKGNILERFSAQQFPDLHSELNLSSLELGDSALYFCASSVGDRPNDHYGYTFGSGTRLTVV.

This clonotype appeared a single time. The rearrangement uses TRBV20-1 and TRBJ2-1; 14 nucleotides line up with TRBD2. After removal of 0 bases from V and 4 bases from J, the junction contained 11 bases not matched to a gene. The CDR3 runs to 19 residues. Germline lookup yields CDR1 DFQATT and CDR2 SNEGSKA (reference sequence). CDR3 in amino acids: CSARDSRGTSGSTYNEQFF. The DNA of the CDR3 is TGCAGTGCTAGAGATAGCAGGGGGACTAGCGGGAGTACGTACAATGAGCAGTTCTTC.

The CDR3 spells CASSLRGPGTGAGNEQFF. Here the CDR3 DNA reads TGTGCCAGCAGCTTGAGGGGTCCGGGGACGGGAGCGGGCAATGAGCAGTTCTTC. V usage is TRBV7-8 and J usage is TRBJ2-1; D is perhaps TRBD2 (6 bases). V was shortened by 3 bases and J by 6 bases, with 24 bases between the two germline ends. CDR1 and CDR2 from the germline V gene are SGHVS and FQNEAQ. CDR3 length: 18 residues.

In its sample, this clonotype was seen a few times. V gene TRBV7-9 combines with J gene TRBJ2-7; no definite D call. This CDR3 spans 17 amino acids. The germline CDR1 and CDR2 sequences are SEHNR and FQNEAQ (reference sequence). V was clipped by 2 bases and J by 2 bases, with 19 bases between them. The CDR3 is CASSLWSLPTPTYEQYF. Here the CDR3 DNA reads TGTGCCAGCAGCTTATGGTCCTTGCCAACACCCACCTACGAGCAGTACTTC.

The V call is TRBV24-1, the J call TRBJ2-7; D is perhaps TRBD1 or TRBD2 (5 bases each). Trimming left V 1 base short and J 5 bases short, with 8 bases between. The CDR3 extends over 13 amino acids. The germline V gene encodes CDR1 KGHDR and CDR2 SFDVKD. CDR3 nucleotides: TGTGCCACCAGTGATTTCCGGGACGACGAGCAGTACTTC. Protein sequence: CATSDFRDDEQYF.